This entry lists 24 T cell receptor beta chains sequenced from one sample in a study of T cell responses to AZD1222 COVID-19 vaccine. Profiling relied on immunoSEQ multiplex PCR, and the TCRdb table lists in-frame clones only, not all of them. The sample has 67,000 or so clones; 84% are singletons. The sequenced sample was peripheral blood, obtained on day 0 of AZD1222 vaccination. The receptor set was obtained from an adult in good health.

V is TRBV7-2 and J is TRBJ1-2, with a weak D call TRBD1 (6 bases). The germline CDR1 and CDR2 sequences are SGHTA and FQGNSA. Trimming removed 7 bases from V and 7 bases from J, with 19 bases in between. The length of the CDR3 is 14 residues. The CDR3 bases are TGTGCCAGCATGTATTCGGGGGCTCCCTCTGGCTACACCTTC. It translates to CASMYSGAPSGYTF.

The chain recombines TRBV5-1 with TRBJ2-7; D assignment may be TRBD1 or TRBD2 (5 bases each). The CDR3 runs 13 residues. The V end lost 6 bases, the J end lost 4 bases, and 14 bases lay between the germline ends. CDR1 is SGHRS, CDR2 YFSETQ, per germline. In nucleotides, the CDR3 is TGCGCCAGCAAACGGGACGAATTGTACGAGCAGTACTTC. Protein sequence: CASKRDELYEQYF.

The genes are TRBV28 and TRBJ2-7; the match to TRBD1 covers 7 bases. The ends lost 3 bases at V and 2 bases at J; junction bases unmatched: 4. Germline values: CDR1 MDHEN, CDR2 SYDVKM. The CDR3 runs to 14 residues. The CDR3 loop reads CASSFGTATYEQYF. DNA for the CDR3: TGTGCCAGCAGTTTTGGGACAGCCACCTACGAGCAGTACTTC.

This clone appeared a few times. J is TRBJ1-1 and V is TRBV9, with TRBD1 matching 7 bases. The germline V gene encodes CDR1 SGDLS and CDR2 YYNGEE. The CDR3 is 14 amino acids. Trimming removed 4 bases from V and 6 bases from J; junction bases left unmatched: 9. The DNA for the CDR3 is TGTGCCAGCAGCCCCCAGACAGGGATCTCTGAAGCTTTCTTT. Amino acids: CASSPQTGISEAFF.

The J gene is TRBJ2-3, the V gene TRBV28, with D possibly TRBD2 on 5 matching bases. Germline V gene data show CDR1 as MDHEN and CDR2 as SYDVKM. Trimming shortened V by 10 bases and J by 3 bases, and 14 bases separated the two germline ends. The CDR3 contains 13 residues. CDR3 in DNA: TGTGCCACACGAGGGTTGGGGACAGATACGCAGTATTTT. Amino acid sequence: CATRGLGTDTQYF.

The chain recombines TRBV29-1 with TRBJ1-1; D not certain. The germline V and J ends were trimmed by 5 bases and 2 bases, with 12 bases remaining between them. CDR3 size: 13 residues. Germline V gene sequence: CDR1 SQVTM, CDR2 ANQGSEA. For the CDR3, the DNA is TGCAGCGTTACGGGGATTCTAAACACTGAAGCTTTCTTT. Protein: CSVTGILNTEAFF. The full variable domain, with the rest looked up from reference TRBV29-1 and TRBJ1-1, is SAVISQKPSRDICQRGTSLTIQCQVDSQVTMMFWYRQQPGQSLTLIATANQGSEATYESGFVIDKFPISRPNLTFSTLTVSNMSPEDSSIYLCSVTGILNTEAFFGQGTRLTVV.

The chain is built from TRBV15 and TRBJ2-6; D is unclear. The CDR3 spans 17 residues. Germline CDR1 and CDR2: LNHNV and YYDKDF (reference sequence). V was shortened by 0 bases and J by 0 bases, with 9 bases between the two germline ends. The CDR3 DNA reads TGTGCCACCAGCAGAGAAGGTACCAGCTCTGGGGCCAACGTCCTGACTTTC. Amino acid sequence: CATSREGTSSGANVLTF.

This rearrangement joins TRBV7-9 to TRBJ1-2, with unresolved D. Germline V gives CDR1 SEHNR, CDR2 FQNEAQ (reference sequence). CDR3 length equals 13 residues. Trimming cost V 3 bases and J 4 bases, with 9 bases left between them. The CDR3 loop reads CASSFWALYGYTF. The CDR3 nucleotides read TGTGCCAGCAGCTTTTGGGCTCTCTATGGCTACACCTTC.

This clone has only a few counts. The chain combines TRBV6-2 or TRBV6-3 with TRBJ1-2; the D is unclear. The CDR3 runs 14 residues. Between the trimmed V and J ends, which lost 2 bases and 2 bases, there was a span of 9 bases. Germline V lookup: CDR1 MNHEY, CDR2 SVGEGT. The CDR3 spells CASSYGGVNYGYTF. The CDR3 region has the DNA TGTGCCAGCAGTTACGGTGGGGTAAACTATGGCTACACCTTC.

The V call is TRBV7-9, the J call TRBJ2-7, with 7 bases lining up with TRBD2. Trimming cost V 4 bases and J 4 bases; bases outside gene matches: 1. Germline-derived CDR1 and CDR2 are SEHNR and FQNEAQ (reference sequence). This CDR3 region has 12 residues. Here the CDR3 DNA reads TGTGCCAGCAGCTCTAGCGGATACGAGCAGTACTTC. Protein sequence: CASSSSGYEQYF.

This clone was found a few times. The V call is TRBV6-1, the J call TRBJ1-2, with 9 bases fitting TRBD1. The junction had 3 bases not matched to a gene; V was cut back by 1 base and J by 3 bases. Per germline, CDR1 MNHNS and CDR2 SASEGT. The CDR3 sequence is 15 residues long. The CDR3 reads CASSEGTGDDYGYTF. Here the CDR3 DNA reads TGTGCCAGCAGTGAAGGGACAGGGGACGACTATGGCTACACCTTC.

This chain connects TRBV5-1 to TRBJ1-3, with no clear D. From germline, CDR1 is SGHRS and CDR2 YFSETQ. The CDR3 covers 17 residues. Trimming stripped 4 bases from V and 2 bases from J, with 19 bases between. Here the CDR3 DNA reads TGCGCCAGCAGCCCTAACCTTGGCCGGGAAGCTGGAAACACCATATATTTT. Protein product: CASSPNLGREAGNTIYF.

V and J are TRBV7-2 and TRBJ1-1; weak D call: TRBD1 (6 bases). Germline V gene lookup returns CDR1 SGHTA and CDR2 FQGNSA. Trimming stripped 8 bases from V and 0 bases from J, with 13 bases between. This CDR3 is 14 amino acids long. Here the CDR3 reads CASGGDRLNTEAFF. CDR3 nucleotide sequence: TGTGCCAGCGGGGGCGACAGATTGAACACTGAAGCTTTCTTT.

This sequence joins TRBV7-2 and TRBJ2-1; D might be TRBD1 (6 bases). This CDR3 region has 13 residues. Trimming cost V 5 bases and J 7 bases, with 12 bases left between them. Germline CDR1 and CDR2: SGHTA and FQGNSA. This CDR3 reads CASSRDKVNEQFF. CDR3 coding DNA: TGTGCCAGCAGCCGGGACAAAGTGAATGAGCAGTTCTTC. Looking up the rest from reference TRBV7-2 and TRBJ2-1 gives the full variable domain: GAGVSQSPSNKVTEKGKDVELRCDPISGHTALYWYRQSLGQGLEFLIYFQGNSAPDKSGLPSDRFSAERTGGSVSTLTIQRTQQEDSAVYLCASSRDKVNEQFFGPGTRLTVL.

V is TRBV5-1 and J is TRBJ2-3, with D possibly matching TRBD2 (6 bases). V was cut by 0 bases and J by 4 bases, with 9 bases left in between. Looked up from germline, CDR1 is SGHRS and CDR2 is YFSETQ. The CDR3 covers 14 residues. CDR3: CASSLVEGSDTQYF. The CDR3 DNA is TGCGCCAGCAGCTTGGTGGAGGGATCAGATACGCAGTATTTT.

The rearrangement uses TRBV7-9 and TRBJ1-2, with D perhaps matching TRBD1 (6 bases). The CDR3 loop spans 14 amino acids. Trimming took off 6 bases at V and 4 bases at J, with 15 bases between the two ends. CDR1 SEHNR and CDR2 FQNEAQ come from the germline V gene (reference sequence). In DNA form, the CDR3 reads TGTGCCAGCAGTTCACAGGGATTTGGCTATGGCTACACCTTC. It translates to CASSSQGFGYGYTF. Looking up the rest from reference TRBV7-9 and TRBJ1-2 gives the full variable domain: DTGVSQNPRHKITKRGQNVTFRCDPISEHNRLYWYRQTLGQGPEFLTYFQNEAQLEKSRLLSDRFSAERPKGSFSTLEIQRTEQGDSAMYLCASSSQGFGYGYTFGSGTRLTVV.

The chain is built from TRBV11-3 and TRBJ2-3; D not resolved. The V and J ends lost 4 bases and 2 bases respectively, with 10 bases between them. This CDR3 region has 14 residues. Germline V gene data show CDR1 as SGHNT and CDR2 as YENEEA. CDR3 protein: CASSSSRFTDTQYF. The CDR3, as DNA: TGTGCCAGCAGCTCCTCCCGCTTCACAGATACGCAGTATTTT.

In DNA form, the CDR3 reads TGCGCCAGCAGCACGGGACCCCCAGAGAACATTCAGTACTTC. Protein: CASSTGPPENIQYF. The gene calls are TRBV5-1 and TRBJ2-4; perhaps D is TRBD1 or TRBD2 (5 bases each). From germline, CDR1 is SGHRS and CDR2 YFSETQ. V was clipped by 4 bases and J by 7 bases, with 15 bases between them. The CDR3 is made up of 14 amino acids.

V is TRBV20-1 and J is TRBJ2-3; D perhaps matches TRBD2 (5 bases). The germline V and J ends were trimmed by 3 bases and 3 bases, with 13 bases remaining between them. From germline, CDR1 is DFQATT and CDR2 SNEGSKA (reference sequence). This CDR3 spans 14 amino acids. The chain's CDR3 is CSASSLGGTDTQYF. CDR3 bases: TGCAGTGCTAGTAGTCTAGGAGGAACAGATACGCAGTATTTT.

V gene TRBV4-1 combines with J gene TRBJ1-5; D possibly corresponds to TRBD1 (6 bases). CDR1 MGHRA and CDR2 YSYEKL come from the germline V gene. The CDR3 runs 15 residues. V dropped 4 bases and J dropped 2 bases, with 12 bases sitting between them. The chain's CDR3 is CASSRDGQRNQPQHF. In nucleotides, the CDR3 is TGCGCCAGCAGCCGGGACGGACAGCGCAATCAGCCCCAGCATTTT.

In this sample, this clone turned up a few times. The chain links TRBV30 to TRBJ2-3; maybe TRBD1 (5 bases). This CDR3 is 14 amino acids long. The germline gives CDR1 GTSNPN, CDR2 SVGIG (reference sequence). V lost 3 bases, J lost 6 bases, and 16 bases lay in between. The CDR3 bases are TGTGCCTGGAGCGGCCTCCAAGGGGCGGATACGCAGTATTTT. It translates to CAWSGLQGADTQYF.

The gene calls are TRBV5-5 and TRBJ2-1, with 9 bases identical to TRBD2. Germline CDR1 SGHKS, CDR2 YYEKEE (reference sequence). J gave up 5 bases and V 4 bases, and 16 bases lay outside the gene matches. The CDR3 contains 18 residues. The CDR3 coding sequence is TGTGCCAGCAGCGAGACTGGTGGGGCGGGGGGGCCCGACAATGAGCAGTTCTTC. It yields the protein CASSETGGAGGPDNEQFF.

Only one count was recorded for this clone. The V call is TRBV18, the J call TRBJ1-1, with a tentative D call TRBD1 (5 bases). This CDR3 is built from 13 residues. Germline CDR1 reads KGHSH; CDR2 reads LQKENI. The germline V and J ends were trimmed by 5 bases and 1 base, with 8 bases remaining between them. The CDR3 here is CASSVDRNTEAFF. CDR3 DNA sequence: TGTGCCAGCTCAGTTGACAGGAACACTGAAGCTTTCTTT.

The chain uses TRBV7-8 and TRBJ2-7, with D unresolved. CDR3 length equals 11 residues. Trimming shortened V by 5 bases and J by 1 base, and 3 bases separated the two germline ends. Germline lookup yields CDR1 SGHVS and CDR2 FQNEAQ. The CDR3 loop is CASSPSYEQYF. CDR3 coding DNA: TGTGCCAGCAGCCCTTCCTACGAGCAGTACTTC.